The table lists the clone carrying this TCR beta chain with many counts. The antigen is undetermined. These data are taken from a study of T-cell memory formation after mild COVID-19. General observations from the study: Clones that got smaller from day 15 to 85 had even CD4/CD8, while clones growing later tipped toward CD4+.

TCRdb independently ran MiXCR on the 5' RACE reads; one entry per CDR3 protein. This table holds hundreds of thousands of distinct CDR3 sequences, approximately 19% found once. Germline V gene data show CDR1 as LGHDT and CDR2 as YNNKEL (reference sequence). There are 15 residues in the CDR3. The V and J ends lost 4 bases and 4 bases respectively, with 13 bases between them. The sequence was collected from an adult woman who had mild COVID-19 (a few samples of this study predate the infection). Cell type and time point are not known. Input material: PBMCs or a T cell subset sorted from them (not recorded which). This chain joins TRBV3-1 and TRBJ2-2; D is perhaps TRBD2 (7 bases). CDR3 sequence: CASSLGGARTGELFF. In DNA, the CDR3 is TGTGCCAGCAGCCTAGGGGGGGCTCGCACCGGGGAGCTGTTTTTT.